These 8 T cell receptor beta chains were all obtained from the same sample, sequenced in a study of T cell responses to AZD1222 COVID-19 vaccine. Using immunoSEQ multiplex PCR, the repertoire was profiled, and TCRdb retains in-frame clones only, with some absent. The sample lists about 110,000 clones, around 90% seen once, with 0.95% to 1.5% in the top ten. The starting material was peripheral blood, obtained on day 0 of AZD1222 vaccination. The receptors were gathered from an adult in good health.

This clone was seen only a few times. V and J are TRBV6-5 and TRBJ2-3; 9 bases map to TRBD1. This CDR3 contains 15 residues. Trimming removed 6 bases from V and 2 bases from J; junction bases left unmatched: 6. Germline V gene sequence: CDR1 MNHEY, CDR2 SVGAGI. The chain's CDR3 is CASSSGTGHTDTQYF. The CDR3 DNA is TGTGCCAGCAGCTCCGGGACAGGGCACACAGATACGCAGTATTTT.

The gene calls are TRBV5-1 and TRBJ1-5, with a weak D call TRBD1 (5 bases). The CDR3 is made up of 15 amino acids. V lost 0 bases and J lost 4, with 11 bases in between. CDR1 is SGHRS and CDR2 is YFSETQ in the germline V gene. CDR3: CASSLEPGPNQPQHF. CDR3 nucleotides: TGCGCCAGCAGCTTGGAGCCAGGGCCAAATCAGCCCCAGCATTTT.

The V and J genes are TRBV5-1 and TRBJ1-3, with D possibly matching TRBD1 (6 bases). V lost 4 bases, J lost 2 bases, and 13 bases lay in between. The CDR3 runs 15 residues. CDR1 and CDR2 (germline): SGHRS, YFSETQ. This CDR3 reads CASSRGQPAGNTIYF. The DNA of the CDR3 is TGCGCCAGCAGCCGCGGACAGCCTGCTGGAAACACCATATATTTT.

V gene TRBV6-1 combines with J gene TRBJ2-3, with 8 bases that match TRBD1. With V trimmed by 4 bases and J by 4 bases, 10 bases remained unmatched. This CDR3 has 16 residues. CDR1 and CDR2 (germline): MNHNS, SASEGT. The CDR3 DNA sequence: TGTGCCAGCAGTGTTGTGGGGCAGGGGGCCGCAGATACGCAGTATTTT. This codes for CASSVVGQGAADTQYF.

The chain carries TRBV5-1 and TRBJ2-3; 8 bases are a match to TRBD2. The CDR3 is made up of 15 amino acids. V was clipped by 1 base and J by 3 bases; unmatched bases: 4. CDR1 is SGHRS, CDR2 YFSETQ, per germline. This chain's CDR3 is CASSLYGGGTDTQYF. CDR3 DNA: TGCGCCAGCAGCTTGTATGGCGGGGGGACAGATACGCAGTATTTT.

This clone was counted a single time. The chain links TRBV6-6 to TRBJ2-7; D perhaps matches TRBD1 (6 bases). The CDR3 loop spans 12 amino acids. V was cut by 8 bases and J by 6 bases, with 14 bases left in between. Germline-derived CDR1 and CDR2 are MNHNY and SVGAGI (reference sequence). This chain's CDR3 is CASSSRGREQYF. The CDR3 DNA reads as TGTGCCAGCTCAAGCAGGGGCCGCGAGCAGTACTTC.

The J gene is TRBJ1-3, the V gene TRBV10-3; D gene unclear. Germline values: CDR1 ENHRY, CDR2 SYGVKD. V lost 0 bases, J lost 0 bases, and 12 bases lay in between. The CDR3 runs to 17 residues. The chain's CDR3 is CAISESTGLISGNTIYF. The CDR3 bases are TGTGCCATCAGTGAGTCGACGGGCCTTATCTCTGGAAACACCATATATTTT.

The chain joins TRBV12-5 to TRBJ1-2; no definite D call. The germline V gene has CDR1 LGHNT and CDR2 FRNRAP. CDR3 length equals 13 residues. The V end was cut by 2 bases, the J end by 4 bases, with 8 bases between. CDR3 coding DNA: TGTGCTAGTGGTTTGTTCTCCGCCTATGGCTACACCTTC. Its protein is CASGLFSAYGYTF.